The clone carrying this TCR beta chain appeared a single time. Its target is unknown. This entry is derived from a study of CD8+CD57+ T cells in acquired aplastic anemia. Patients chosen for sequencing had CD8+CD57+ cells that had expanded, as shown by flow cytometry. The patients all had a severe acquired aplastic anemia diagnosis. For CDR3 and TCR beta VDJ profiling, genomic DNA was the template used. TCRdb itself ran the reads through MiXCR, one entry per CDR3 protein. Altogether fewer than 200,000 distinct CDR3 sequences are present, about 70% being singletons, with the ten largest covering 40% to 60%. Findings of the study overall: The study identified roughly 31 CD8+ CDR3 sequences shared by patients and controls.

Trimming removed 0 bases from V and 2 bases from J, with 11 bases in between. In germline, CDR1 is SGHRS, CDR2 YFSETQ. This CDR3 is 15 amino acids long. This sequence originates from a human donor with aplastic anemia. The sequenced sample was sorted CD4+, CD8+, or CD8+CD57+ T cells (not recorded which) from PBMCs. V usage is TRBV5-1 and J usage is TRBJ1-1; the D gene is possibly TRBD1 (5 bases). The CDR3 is CASSLAAQGNTEAFF. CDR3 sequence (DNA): TGCGCCAGCAGCTTGGCAGCGCAGGGAAACACTGAAGCTTTCTTT.